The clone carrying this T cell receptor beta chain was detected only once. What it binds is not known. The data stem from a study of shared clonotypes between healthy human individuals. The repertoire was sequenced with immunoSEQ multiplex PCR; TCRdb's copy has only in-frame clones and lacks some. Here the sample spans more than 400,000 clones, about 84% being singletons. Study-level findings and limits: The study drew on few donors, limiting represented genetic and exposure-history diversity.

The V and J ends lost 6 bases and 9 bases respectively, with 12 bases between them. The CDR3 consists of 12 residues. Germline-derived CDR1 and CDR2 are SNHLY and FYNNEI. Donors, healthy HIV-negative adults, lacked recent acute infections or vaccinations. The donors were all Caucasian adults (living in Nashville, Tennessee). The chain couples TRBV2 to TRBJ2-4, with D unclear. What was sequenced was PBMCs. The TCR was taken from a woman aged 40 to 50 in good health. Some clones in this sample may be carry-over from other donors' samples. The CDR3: CASSVIRSIQYF. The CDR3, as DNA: TGTGCCAGCAGCGTCATACGCAGCATTCAGTACTTC. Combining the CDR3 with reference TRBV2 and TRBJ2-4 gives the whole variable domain EPEVTQTPSHQVTQMGQEVILRCVPISNHLYFYWYRQILGQKVEFLVSFYNNEISEKSEIFDDQFSVERPDGSNFTLKIRSTKLEDSAMYFCASSVIRSIQYFGAGTRLSVL.